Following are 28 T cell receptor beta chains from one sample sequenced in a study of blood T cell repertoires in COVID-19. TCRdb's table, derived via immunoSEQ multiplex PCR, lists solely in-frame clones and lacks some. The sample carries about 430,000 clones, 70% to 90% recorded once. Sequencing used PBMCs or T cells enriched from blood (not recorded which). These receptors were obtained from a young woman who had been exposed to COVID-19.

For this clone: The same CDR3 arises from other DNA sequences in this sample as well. The CDR3 DNA is TGTGCCAGCAGCTTGGTCACGGGGGGCTATGGCTACACCTTC. Translation gives CASSLVTGGYGYTF. The genes are TRBV5-5 and TRBJ1-2, with D possibly being TRBD1 (5 bases). The V end lost 0 bases, the J end lost 4 bases, and 10 bases lay between the germline ends. Per germline, CDR1 SGHKS and CDR2 YYEKEE (reference sequence). The length of the CDR3 is 14 residues.

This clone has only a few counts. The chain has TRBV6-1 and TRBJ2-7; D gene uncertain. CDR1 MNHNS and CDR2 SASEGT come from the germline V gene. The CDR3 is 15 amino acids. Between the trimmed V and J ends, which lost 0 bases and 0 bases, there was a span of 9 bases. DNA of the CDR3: TGTGCCAGCAGTGAAGCGCTTGCGGCCTCCTACGAGCAGTACTTC. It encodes CASSEALAASYEQYF.

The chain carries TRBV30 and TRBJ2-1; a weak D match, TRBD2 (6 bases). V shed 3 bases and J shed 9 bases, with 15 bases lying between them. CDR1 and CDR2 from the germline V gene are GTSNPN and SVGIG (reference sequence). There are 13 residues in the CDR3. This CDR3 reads CAWSSGFFGEQFF. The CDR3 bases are TGTGCCTGGAGCAGCGGGTTTTTTGGTGAGCAGTTCTTC. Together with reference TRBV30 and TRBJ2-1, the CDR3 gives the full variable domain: SQTIHQWPATLVQPVGSPLSLECTVEGTSNPNLYWYRQAAGRGLQLLFYSVGIGQISSEVPQNLSASRPQDRQFILSSKKLLLSDSGFYLCAWSSGFFGEQFFGPGTRLTVL.

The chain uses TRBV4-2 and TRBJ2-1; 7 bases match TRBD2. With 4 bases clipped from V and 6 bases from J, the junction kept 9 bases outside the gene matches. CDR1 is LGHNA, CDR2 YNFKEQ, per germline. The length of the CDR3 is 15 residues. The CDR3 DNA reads TGTGCCAGCAGCCGCCGGGACTACAGCCCCAATGAGCAGTTCTTC. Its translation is CASSRRDYSPNEQFF.

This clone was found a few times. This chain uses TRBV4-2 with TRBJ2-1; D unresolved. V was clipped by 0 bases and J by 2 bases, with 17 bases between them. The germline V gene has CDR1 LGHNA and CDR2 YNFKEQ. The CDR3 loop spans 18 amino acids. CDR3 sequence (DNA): TGTGCCAGCAGCCAAGATGTGGGCTCGCTCGATCCCTACAATGAGCAGTTCTTC. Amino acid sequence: CASSQDVGSLDPYNEQFF.

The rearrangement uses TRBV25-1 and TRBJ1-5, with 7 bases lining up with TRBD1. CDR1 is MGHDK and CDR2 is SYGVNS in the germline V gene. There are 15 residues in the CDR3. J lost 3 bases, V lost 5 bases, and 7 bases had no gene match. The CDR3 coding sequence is TGTGCCAGCAGTCCTAGGGGGACAGACAATCAGCCCCAGCATTTT. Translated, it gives CASSPRGTDNQPQHF.

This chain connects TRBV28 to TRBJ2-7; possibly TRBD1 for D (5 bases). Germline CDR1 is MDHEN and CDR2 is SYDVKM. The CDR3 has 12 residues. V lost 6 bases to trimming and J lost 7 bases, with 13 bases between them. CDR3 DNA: TGTGCCAGCAGCTCCCGGACAAATGAGCAGTACTTC. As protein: CASSSRTNEQYF. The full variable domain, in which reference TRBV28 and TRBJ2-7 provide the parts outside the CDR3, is DVKVTQSSRYLVKRTGEKVFLECVQDMDHENMFWYRQDPGLGLRLIYFSYDVKMKEKGDIPEGYSVSREKKERFSLILESASTNQTSMYLCASSSRTNEQYFGPGTRLTVT.

CDR3 region: CASSTTGTSINEQFF. CDR3 nucleotides: TGCGCCAGCAGCACCACCGGGACTAGTATCAATGAGCAGTTCTTC. The chain couples TRBV5-1 to TRBJ2-1; 8 bases are a match to TRBD2. V lost 4 bases and J lost 6; bases outside the gene matches: 9. The CDR3 covers 15 residues. From germline, CDR1 is SGHRS and CDR2 YFSETQ.

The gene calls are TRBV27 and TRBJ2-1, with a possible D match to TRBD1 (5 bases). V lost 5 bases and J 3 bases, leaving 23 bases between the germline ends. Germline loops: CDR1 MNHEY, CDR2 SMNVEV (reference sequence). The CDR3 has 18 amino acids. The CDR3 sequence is CASSPRQGDSSFYNEQFF. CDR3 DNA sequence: TGTGCCAGCAGTCCCCGGCAAGGGGATTCGTCCTTCTACAATGAGCAGTTCTTC.

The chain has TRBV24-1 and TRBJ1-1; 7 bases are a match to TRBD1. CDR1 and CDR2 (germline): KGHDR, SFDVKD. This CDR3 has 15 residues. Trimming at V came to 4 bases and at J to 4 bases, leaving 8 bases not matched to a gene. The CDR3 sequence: CATSDPRQGSTEAFF. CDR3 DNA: TGTGCCACCAGTGACCCCAGACAGGGAAGCACTGAAGCTTTCTTT.

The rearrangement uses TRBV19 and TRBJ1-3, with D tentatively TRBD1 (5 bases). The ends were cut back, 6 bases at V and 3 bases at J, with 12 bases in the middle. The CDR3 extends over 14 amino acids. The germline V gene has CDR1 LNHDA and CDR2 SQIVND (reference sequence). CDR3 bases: TGTGCCAGTAGCGGGAGAGGGGATGGAAACACCATATATTTT. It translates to CASSGRGDGNTIYF. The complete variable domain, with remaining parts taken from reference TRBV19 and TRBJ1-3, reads DGGITQSPKYLFRKEGQNVTLSCEQNLNHDAMYWYRQDPGQGLRLIYYSQIVNDFQKGDIAEGYSVSREKKESFPLTVTSAQKNPTAFYLCASSGRGDGNTIYFGEGSWLTVV.

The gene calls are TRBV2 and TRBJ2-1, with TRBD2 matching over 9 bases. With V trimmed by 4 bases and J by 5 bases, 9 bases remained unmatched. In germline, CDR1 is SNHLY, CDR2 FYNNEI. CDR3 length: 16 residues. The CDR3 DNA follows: TGTGCCAGCAGTGGTTTTAGCCTAGCGGGAAACAATGAGCAGTTCTTC. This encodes CASSGFSLAGNNEQFF.

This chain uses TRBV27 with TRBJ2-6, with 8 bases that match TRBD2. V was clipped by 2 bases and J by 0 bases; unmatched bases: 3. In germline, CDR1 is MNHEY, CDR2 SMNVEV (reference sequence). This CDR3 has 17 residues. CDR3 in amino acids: CASSLMRGASGANVLTF. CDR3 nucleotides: TGTGCCAGCAGTTTAATGCGGGGGGCCTCTGGGGCCAACGTCCTGACTTTC.

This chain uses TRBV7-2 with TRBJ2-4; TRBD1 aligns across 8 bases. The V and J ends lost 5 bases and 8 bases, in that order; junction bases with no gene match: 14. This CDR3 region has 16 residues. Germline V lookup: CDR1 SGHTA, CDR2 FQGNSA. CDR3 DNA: TGTGCCAGCAGCCAAAACGGACAGGGCTTTACGGACATTCAGTACTTC. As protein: CASSQNGQGFTDIQYF. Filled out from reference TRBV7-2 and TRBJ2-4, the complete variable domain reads GAGVSQSPSNKVTEKGKDVELRCDPISGHTALYWYRQSLGQGLEFLIYFQGNSAPDKSGLPSDRFSAERTGGSVSTLTIQRTQQEDSAVYLCASSQNGQGFTDIQYFGAGTRLSVL.

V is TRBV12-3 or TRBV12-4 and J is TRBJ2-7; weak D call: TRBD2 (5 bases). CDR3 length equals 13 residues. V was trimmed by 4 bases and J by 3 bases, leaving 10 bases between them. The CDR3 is CASSSDWVYEQYF. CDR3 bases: TGTGCCAGCAGTTCGGACTGGGTCTACGAGCAGTACTTC.

CDR3 amino acids: CAVGREVLEQYF. For the CDR3, the DNA is TGTGCCGTTGGGAGGGAGGTCCTCGAGCAGTACTTC. The rearrangement links TRBV2 to TRBJ2-7; 7 nucleotides match TRBD2. This CDR3 contains 12 residues. The V gene end was trimmed by 11 bases and the J gene end by 6 bases; junction bases not matched to a gene: 10. Germline CDR1 and CDR2: SNHLY and FYNNEI.

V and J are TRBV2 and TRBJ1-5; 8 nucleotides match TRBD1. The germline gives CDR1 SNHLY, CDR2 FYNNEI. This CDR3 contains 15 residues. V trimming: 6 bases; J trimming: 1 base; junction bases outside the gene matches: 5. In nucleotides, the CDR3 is TGTGCCAGCAGCCGTCGGACAGGGAGCAATCAGCCCCAGCATTTT. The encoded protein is CASSRRTGSNQPQHF.

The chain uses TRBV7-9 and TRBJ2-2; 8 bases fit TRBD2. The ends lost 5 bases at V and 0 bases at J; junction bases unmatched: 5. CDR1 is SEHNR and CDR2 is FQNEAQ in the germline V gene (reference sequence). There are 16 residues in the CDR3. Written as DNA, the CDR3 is TGTGCCAGCAGCCACAATAGCGGGGCGAACACCGGGGAGCTGTTTTTT. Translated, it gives CASSHNSGANTGELFF.

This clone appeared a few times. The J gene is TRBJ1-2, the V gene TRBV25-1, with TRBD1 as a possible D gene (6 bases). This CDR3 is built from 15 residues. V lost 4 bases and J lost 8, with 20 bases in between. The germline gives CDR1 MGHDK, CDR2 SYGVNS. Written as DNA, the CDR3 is TGTGCCAGCAGTGGTCGGACAGTAGCCTTGGAGGGCTACACCTTC. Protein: CASSGRTVALEGYTF.

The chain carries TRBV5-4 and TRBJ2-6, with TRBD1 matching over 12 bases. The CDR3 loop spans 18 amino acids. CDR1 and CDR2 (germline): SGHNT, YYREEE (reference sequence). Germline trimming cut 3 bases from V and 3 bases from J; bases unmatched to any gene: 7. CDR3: CASSSPGQGAHGANVLTF. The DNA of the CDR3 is TGTGCCAGCAGCTCCCCGGGACAGGGGGCTCATGGGGCCAACGTCCTGACTTTC.

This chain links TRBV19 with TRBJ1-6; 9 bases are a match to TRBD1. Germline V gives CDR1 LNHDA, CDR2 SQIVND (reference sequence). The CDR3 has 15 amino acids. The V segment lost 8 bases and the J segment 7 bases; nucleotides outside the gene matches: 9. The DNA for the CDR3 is TGTGCCAGTTTAGACAGGGGGACTCGAAATTCACCCCTCCACTTT. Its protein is CASLDRGTRNSPLHF.

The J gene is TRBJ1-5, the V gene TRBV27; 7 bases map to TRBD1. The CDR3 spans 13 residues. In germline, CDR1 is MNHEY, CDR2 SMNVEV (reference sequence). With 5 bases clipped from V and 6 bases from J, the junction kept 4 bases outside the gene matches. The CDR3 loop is CASSRQGGQPQHF. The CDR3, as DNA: TGTGCCAGCAGTCGCCAGGGGGGTCAGCCCCAGCATTTT.

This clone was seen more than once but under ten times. CDR3 sequence (DNA): TGTGCCAGCAGTCCCTATGGGGCTAGCGGGGAGCTGTTTTTT. It is translated as CASSPYGASGELFF. The chain carries TRBV2 and TRBJ2-2; the D gene is possibly TRBD1 (5 bases). CDR3 size: 14 residues. CDR1 and CDR2 from the germline V gene are SNHLY and FYNNEI. Trimming took 5 bases from V and 7 from J, leaving 14 bases between them.

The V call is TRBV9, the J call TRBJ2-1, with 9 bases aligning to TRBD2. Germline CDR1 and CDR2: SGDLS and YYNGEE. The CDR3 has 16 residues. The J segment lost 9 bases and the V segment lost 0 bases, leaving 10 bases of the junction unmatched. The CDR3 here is CASSVGSSGEVGEQFF. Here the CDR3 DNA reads TGTGCCAGCAGCGTAGGCTCTAGCGGGGAAGTAGGTGAGCAGTTCTTC.

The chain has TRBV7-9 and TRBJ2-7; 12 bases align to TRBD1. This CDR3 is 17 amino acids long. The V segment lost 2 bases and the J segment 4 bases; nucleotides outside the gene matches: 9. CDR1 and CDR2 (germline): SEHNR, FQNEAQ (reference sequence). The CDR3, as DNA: TGTGCCAGCAGCTTACGACCGGGACAGGGGGCGGCTTACGAGCAGTACTTC. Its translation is CASSLRPGQGAAYEQYF.

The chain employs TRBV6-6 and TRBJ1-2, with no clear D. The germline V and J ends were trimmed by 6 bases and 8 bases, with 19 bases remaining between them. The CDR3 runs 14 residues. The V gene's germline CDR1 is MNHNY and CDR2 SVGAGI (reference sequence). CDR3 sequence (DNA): TGTGCCAGCAGGTCCTCGGCGTCAGGATGGGGCTACACCTTC. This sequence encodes CASRSSASGWGYTF.

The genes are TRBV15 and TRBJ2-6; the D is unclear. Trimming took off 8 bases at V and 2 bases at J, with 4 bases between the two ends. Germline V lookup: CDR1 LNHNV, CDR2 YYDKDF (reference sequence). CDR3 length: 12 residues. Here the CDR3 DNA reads TGTGCCACCCCCACTGGGGCCAACGTCCTGACTTTC. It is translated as CATPTGANVLTF. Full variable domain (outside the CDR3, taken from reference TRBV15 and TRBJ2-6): DAMVIQNPRYQVTQFGKPVTLSCSQTLNHNVMYWYQQKSSQAPKLLFHYYDKDFNNEADTPDNFQSRRPNTSFCFLDIRSPGLGDTAMYLCATPTGANVLTFGAGSRLTVL.

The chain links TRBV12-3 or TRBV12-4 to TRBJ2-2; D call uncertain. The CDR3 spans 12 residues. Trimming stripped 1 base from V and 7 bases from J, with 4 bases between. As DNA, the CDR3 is TGTGCCAGCAGTTTAGTCATCGGGGAGCTGTTTTTT. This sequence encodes CASSLVIGELFF.